This entry features one T cell receptor beta chain sequence. Individuals drawn from around 24 US areas were roughly 18 to 95 years old. TCRdb's copy holds only in-frame clones and misses some; the assay was immunoSEQ multiplex PCR. The sample lists under 150,000 clones; 84% were seen once. The data are from a study of blood T cell repertoires in COVID-19. Study information: Recovered status in Cohort 3 required two negative PCRs, clearance, or symptom resolution.

The origin of this receptor is a man over 45 in a cohort exposed to, infected with or recovered from COVID-19 (not recorded which). Sequenced material: PBMCs or T cells enriched from blood (not recorded which).

The CDR3 DNA reads TGTGCCAGCAGCTTAACAGGGGTTGCTGGCTACACCTTC. Its protein product is CASSLTGVAGYTF. The chain employs TRBV5-4 and TRBJ1-2; 7 positions agree with TRBD1. The germline CDR1 and CDR2 sequences are SGHNT and YYREEE (reference sequence). The CDR3 totals 13 residues. Trimming took 2 bases from V and 7 from J; bases not matched to a gene: 5. The variable domain in full, with the rest retrieved from reference TRBV5-4 and TRBJ1-2, is ETGVTQSPTHLIKTRGQQVTLRCSSQSGHNTVSWYQQALGQGPQFIFQYYREEENGRGNFPPRFSGLQFPNYSSELNVNALELDDSALYLCASSLTGVAGYTFGSGTRLTVV.